This TCR beta chain was recorded in a study of shared clonotypes between healthy human individuals. Produced via immunoSEQ multiplex PCR; TCRdb's table is partial and in-frame only. The sample lists roughly 1,500,000 clones, about 98% occurring once. Germline loops: CDR1 SGDLS, CDR2 YYNGEE. This CDR3 is built from 16 residues. V dropped 6 bases and J dropped 3 bases, with 21 bases sitting between them. The sequence was obtained from a man aged 25 to 40 in good health. The sequencing input was naive CD4+ T cells sorted from blood. Regarding subset: CD45RA+ positively selected. The rearrangement joins TRBV9 to TRBJ1-2, with a weak D call TRBD1 (6 bases). The CDR3 is CASTRQATRGDYGYTF. DNA of the CDR3: TGTGCCAGCACCAGACAGGCTACCCGCGGAGACTATGGCTACACCTTC.